The present entry profiles one T cell receptor (beta chain) with its context. Its antigen remains unidentified. Base qualities were left out, and no much larger clone turns up one base away. From V the trimming removes 4 bases and from J it removes 2 bases, while the gene matches leave 10 bases of the junction unaccounted for. Taken from the germline V gene, the CDR1 and CDR2 loops are SGHRS and YFSETQ. From cysteine to phenylalanine, the CDR3 is 17 amino acids long. Only CDR3 DNA remains: 51 bases, in frame from the first base. Using the deep immunoSEQ assay, TCR CDR3 regions were amplified from genomic DNA by multiplex PCR. For each cell subset, the extracted genomic DNA was distributed evenly across all wells of several immunoSEQ 96-well plates, and each plate served as one replicate. Each replicate PCR for sorted subsets received around 200 ng genomic DNA, equal to 28,000 or so T cell genomes. The purified libraries were quantified using a Qubit 3.0 fluorometer, sized with a Bioanalyzer 2100, and then quantified again using the KAPA Library Quantification kit. Every immunoSEQ 96-well plate was sequenced on a dedicated single-read 150-cycle Illumina NextSeq 550 flow cell. In the authors' own workflow: The immunoSEQ output contained only junctional sequences without quality scores, so filtering could not match that applied to full-length reads. Sequences were annotated with PyIR, a Python wrapper for IgBLAST v1.9, and V/J genes and CDR3 were assigned using IMGT germline references. Reads with weak V/J assignments (E-value above 1e-6), missing CDR3, stop codons, out-of-frame junctions, or ambiguous translated residues were removed. V3J clonotypes were defined as sequences sharing the same inferred V gene, J gene, and CDR3 amino acid sequence. Percentage overlap between repertoires was computed as shared unique clonotypes divided by the size of the smaller repertoire. Repertoire richness was assessed with RTK rarefaction, the Chao1 estimator, and Recon v2.1 estimates of unobserved clonotypes. Generation probabilities for all TCRbeta clonotypes obtained by the gDNA method from a handful of donors were computed using OLGA. TCRdb re-hosts the immuneACCESS table, in-frame sequences only. Its copies lack some clones; in the studies checked, an unresolved V gene accounts for under half of them, and the cause for the rest is not known. Clone size and V and J calls were adopted from that table, with D and trimming inferred from the DNA. The sample table contains roughly 380,000 clones; only one count was recorded for about 97% of them. The ten largest clones add up to around 0.29% of the sample.

The donors were healthy, HIV-negative adults who had no recently reported acute infections or vaccinations. Only Caucasian adults living in Nashville, Tennessee, USA were represented among the donors. CD8 memory samples were composed of magnetically selected CD45RO+ cells combined with CCR7-negative CD45RA+ effector memory (TemRA) cells. After blood collection by leukapheresis, PBMCs were isolated using Ficoll-Histopaque density gradient centrifugation and then cryopreserved in the vapor phase of liquid nitrogen. Analytical flow cytometry was used to check the purity and quantity of every magnetically sorted T cell population. Each sorted fraction had its genomic DNA isolated and then quantified by UV absorbance on a Nanodrop 2000c. The sample belongs to a study of shared clonotypes between healthy human individuals (dated by TCRdb to the early 2020s). For the wider study: The cohort included a few men and a couple of women between 18 and 49 years of age. Blood TCR repertoires of four to six healthy adults were deeply sequenced to estimate repertoire size and the extent of clonotype sharing between individuals. To increase sequencing depth and limit assay-specific biases, TCR repertoire library preparation and sequencing were carried out by different laboratories using diverse techniques. For each donor, three plates each were used for CD4 naive and CD4 memory, two plates were used for CD8 naive, and one plate was used for CD8 memory. Per donor, leukapheresis produced somewhere between about 0.9 and 9.5 billion PBMCs.

On the study overall, not on this receptor specifically: Because the study included a small number of donors, the genetic and exposure-history diversity represented was limited. Estimated clonotype richness was generally larger for naive than for memory subsets. Sampling was limited to blood, and TCR repertoires in tissue likely differ from TCR repertoires in blood. Across four donors, about 5% of naive CD4, approximately 4% of naive CD8, approximately 2.5% of memory CD4, and roughly 0.41% of memory CD8 clonotypes were shared. Rarefaction of sorted-subset datasets indicated incomplete sequencing despite the large sequencing depth. Clonotypes shared by all four sorted-subset donors showed higher generation probabilities than non-shared clonotypes. Based on pairwise subsampling, the degree of clonotype sharing among donors was expected to be affected by sequencing depth.

The sequence was collected from a man aged 25 to 40 in good health. Recombination linked TRBV5-1 to TRBJ2-3, with 10 middle bases fitting TRBD2. Sequences were obtained from memory CD8+ T cells sorted from blood. The cell subset or site label corresponds to: CD45RO+ cells pooled with CCR7-negative TemRA cells. CDR3 protein: CASSQRPSGSPTDTQYF. Here is the DNA: TGCGCCAGCAGCCAGCGACCTAGCGGGAGCCCCACAGATACGCAGTATTTT.